The clone carrying this T cell receptor (beta chain) was seen a handful of times. Its antigen is currently unknown. Four PCR rounds used nested alpha and beta constant region primers plus the SP2 primer. TCRdb reprocessed the UMI-ligation and nested PCR reads via MiXCR and lists one record per CDR3 protein. Of tens of thousands of distinct CDR3 sequences listed, approximately 6.7% are singletons. There are 15 residues in the CDR3. Unmatched junction bases numbered 9, after V lost 4 bases and J lost 6 bases. Germline CDR1 reads MNHNS; CDR2 reads SASEGT. The data originate from a study of naive and memory T cell subsets. Study outcomes and limitations: Both skin biopsy types reportedly yielded TCRs, tuberculin sites far more.

Treatment: skin biopsy from PPD injection site in Mantoux-positive individual. A UMI-containing oligonucleotide was joined by 3' ligation to the TCR cDNA template. Individuals with a positive Mantoux test gave biopsies from PPD-injected skin. This sequence joins TRBV6-1 and TRBJ1-1, with 9 bases identical to TRBD1. The material sequenced was skin, taken from a tuberculin skin test site. This receptor was taken from an adult in good health. CDR3 coding DNA: TGTGCCAGCAGTGGACGGGACAGGGTTAGCCCTGAAGCTTTCTTT. Its protein is CASSGRDRVSPEAFF.